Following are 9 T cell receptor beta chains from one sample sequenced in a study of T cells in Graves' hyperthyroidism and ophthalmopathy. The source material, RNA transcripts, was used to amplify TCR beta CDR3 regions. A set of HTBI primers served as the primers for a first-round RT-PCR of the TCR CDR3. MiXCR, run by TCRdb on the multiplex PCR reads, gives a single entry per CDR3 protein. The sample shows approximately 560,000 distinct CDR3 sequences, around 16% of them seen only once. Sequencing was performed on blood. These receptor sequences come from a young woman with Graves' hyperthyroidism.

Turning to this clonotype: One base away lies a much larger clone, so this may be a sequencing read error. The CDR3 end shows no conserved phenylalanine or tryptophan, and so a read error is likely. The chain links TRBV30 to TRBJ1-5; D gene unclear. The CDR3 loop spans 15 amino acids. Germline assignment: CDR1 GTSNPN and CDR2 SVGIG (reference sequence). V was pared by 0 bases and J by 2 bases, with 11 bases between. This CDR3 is CAWSVTAPGNQPQHS. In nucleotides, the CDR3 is TGTGCCTGGAGTGTGACGGCCCCAGGCAATCAGCCCCAGCATTCT.

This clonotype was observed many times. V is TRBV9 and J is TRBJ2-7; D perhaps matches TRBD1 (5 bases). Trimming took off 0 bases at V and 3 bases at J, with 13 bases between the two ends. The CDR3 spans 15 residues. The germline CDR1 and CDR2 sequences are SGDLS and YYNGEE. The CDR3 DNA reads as TGTGCCAGCAGCGTAGATTCAGGGCCCTACTACGAGCAGTACTTC. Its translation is CASSVDSGPYYEQYF.

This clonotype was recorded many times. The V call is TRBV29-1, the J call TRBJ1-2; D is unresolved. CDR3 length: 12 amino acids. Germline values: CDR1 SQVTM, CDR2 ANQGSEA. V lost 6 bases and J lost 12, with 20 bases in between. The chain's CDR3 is CSVAGLKDHDTF. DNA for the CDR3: TGCAGCGTGGCCGGACTAAAGGACCATGACACCTTC.

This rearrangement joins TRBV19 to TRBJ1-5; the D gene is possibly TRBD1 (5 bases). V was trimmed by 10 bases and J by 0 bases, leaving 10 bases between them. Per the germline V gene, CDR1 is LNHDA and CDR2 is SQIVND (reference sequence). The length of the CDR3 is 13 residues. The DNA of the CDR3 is TGTGCCAAAGTACAGGATAGCAATCAGCCCCAGCATTTT. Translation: CAKVQDSNQPQHF.

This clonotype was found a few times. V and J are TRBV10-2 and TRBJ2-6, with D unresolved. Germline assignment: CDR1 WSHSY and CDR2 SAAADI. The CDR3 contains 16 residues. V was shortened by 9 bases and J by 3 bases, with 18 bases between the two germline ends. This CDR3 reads CASTEKKGNGANVLTF. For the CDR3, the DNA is TGCGCCAGTACCGAAAAGAAGGGTAATGGGGCCAACGTCCTGACTTTC.

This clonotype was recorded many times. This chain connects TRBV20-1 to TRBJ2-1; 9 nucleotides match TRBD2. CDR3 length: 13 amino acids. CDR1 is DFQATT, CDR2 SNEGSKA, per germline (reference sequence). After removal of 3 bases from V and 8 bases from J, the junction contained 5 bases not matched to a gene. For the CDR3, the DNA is TGCAGTGCTAGCACTAGCGGGTCCTATGAGCAGTTCTTC. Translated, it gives CSASTSGSYEQFF.

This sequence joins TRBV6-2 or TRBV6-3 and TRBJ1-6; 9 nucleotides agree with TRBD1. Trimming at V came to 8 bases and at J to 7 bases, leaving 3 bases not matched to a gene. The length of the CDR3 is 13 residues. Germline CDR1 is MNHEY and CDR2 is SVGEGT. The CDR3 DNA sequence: TGTGCCAGCGACAGGGGGAGAAATTCACCCCTCCACTTT. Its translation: CASDRGRNSPLHF.

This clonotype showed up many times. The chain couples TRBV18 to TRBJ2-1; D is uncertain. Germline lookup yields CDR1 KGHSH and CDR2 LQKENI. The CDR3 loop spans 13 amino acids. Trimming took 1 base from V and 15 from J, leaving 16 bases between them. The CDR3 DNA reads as TGTGCCAGCTCACCACAAACTCAGGCGGATAGGTTCTTC. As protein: CASSPQTQADRFF.

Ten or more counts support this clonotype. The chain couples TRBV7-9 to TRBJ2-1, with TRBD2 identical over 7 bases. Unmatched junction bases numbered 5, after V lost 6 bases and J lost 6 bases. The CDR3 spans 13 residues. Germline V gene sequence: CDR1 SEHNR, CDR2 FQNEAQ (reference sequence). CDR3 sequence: CASSLTGGNEQFF. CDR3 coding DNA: TGTGCCAGCAGTCTAACGGGGGGCAATGAGCAGTTCTTC.